This T cell receptor (beta chain) derives from a study of blood T cell repertoires in COVID-19. Whole-study context: T cells, B-cell-depleted T cells, or PBMCs provided the cDNA or gDNA that served as material.

Per the original methods: It was from reference gene primer amplification that nucleated cell counts were estimated. The table came from immunoSEQ multiplex PCR; TCRdb's copy has only in-frame clones and leaves some out. The V and J calls and clone size were taken over from that table, and D and trimming were inferred from the DNA. This sample has around 140,000 clones; under 90% occur once, and the top ten carry roughly 3.8%. Germline V gene sequence: CDR1 MDHEN, CDR2 SYDVKM. The CDR3 length is 16 residues. J lost 5 bases, V lost 5 bases, and 14 bases had no gene match. Sequencing was carried out using PBMCs or T cells enriched from blood (not recorded which). The V call is TRBV28, the J call TRBJ1-2; 7 positions match TRBD1. The sequence was obtained from a man between 50 and 59 years old in a cohort exposed to, infected with or recovered from COVID-19 (not recorded which). CDR3 coding DNA: TGTGCCAGCAGTACCAACAGGGGATCTTTCCCATATGGCTACACCTTC. It codes for CASSTNRGSFPYGYTF.